The entry that follows covers one T cell receptor (beta chain) sequence. Its antigen specificity is not known. No clone much larger than this one lies a single base away; base qualities are absent. These data originate in a study of cytomegalovirus exposure and HLA in healthy donors (dated 2017 in TCRdb). The study in broad terms: According to an earlier analysis of a few hundred of the donors, about 179 million T cells yielded over 90 million unique TCR beta sequences and 276 Gb of sequence data. The study aimed to test whether cataloging public T cell receptors could reveal signatures of past pathogen exposure. An earlier analysis of about 600 of the donors used high-throughput TCR beta sequencing to judge whether each TCR beta V gene segment behaved as functional or pseudogenic. Along with the approximately 620-subject first cohort, a separate validation cohort of about 110 different subjects was used. Donor age, sex, ethnicity and CMV serostatus were compiled alongside the repertoire data. To predict cytomegalovirus infection status, the study combined high-throughput TCR immunosequencing, statistical association of individual TCRs with disease status, and machine learning. The study used immunosequencing to profile the T cell repertoires of some 600 subjects and linked those repertoires to cytomegalovirus serostatus. Approximately 310 gigabases of sequencing data and around 87 million unique TCR sequences were included in an early release covering 500 to 750 HLA-typed donors. In the later analysis, no new phenotypic data were used to find candidate immune exposures; instead, reliance was placed on TCR beta sequences and their occurrence across donors. Every repertoire in the discovery cohort had been generated on one and the same sequencing platform. The number of typed donors differed by locus: about 629-630 for A, B, C, DRB1 and DQB1; approximately 520 for DQA1; 606 for DPA1; and 400 to 480 for DPB1. Genome-wide SNP genotypes for about three fifths of the roughly 670 donors were used in a later genetic analysis, which treated that subset as a discovery cohort. A later analysis re-analyzed previously published TCR beta repertoires from 600 to 850 donors and added high-resolution HLA genotyping to study TCR occurrence patterns. Across 300 to 400 genotyped donors of the cohort, an average of approximately 220,000 unique TCR beta nucleotide sequences per donor were sequenced, and approximately 17% of those sequences were non-productive. Because of strong linkage in the cohort, four to six DR-DQ haplotypes were treated as single units for association and clustering. The genetic ancestry cluster associated with self-reported Caucasian donors included roughly four fifths of the 350 to 500 genotyped donors. HLA typing covered class I and class II loci at four-digit resolution. The investigation overall reported the following: According to a later analysis, parvovirus B19, influenza, CMV and Epstein-Barr virus appeared linked to several top co-occurrence clusters. Roughly 15 rarely observed V segments, including chromosome 9 orphons, were excluded from the earlier analysis of some 590 of the donors because counts were too low. In a later analysis, some 17,000 TCR beta sequences were associated with specific HLA alleles at a false discovery rate of 0.05. In a later analysis, TCR association rates were found to vary across HLA loci, with the most associated TCRs seen for DRB1 alleles and the fewest for HLA-C alleles. The classifier was reported to diagnose cytomegalovirus status with high specificity and sensitivity in both the original cohort and the validation cohort. Roughly uniform sequencing depth across donors was assumed in presence/absence analyses, although this assumption may not hold. A later genetic analysis reported fewer N-insertions in productive TCRs among donors in an Asian-associated ancestry cluster than the approximately 700-donor mean. CMV serostatus was the only immune exposure information available for the cohort. The cohort was sequenced for TCR beta chains only, and without alpha or paired-chain data the features that could be detected were limited. In an earlier analysis of 450 to 750 of the donors, most TCR beta V segments appeared in productive rearrangements about 87% or about 30% of the time, broadly matching IMGT annotations. Because HLA typing was missing for some donors at each locus, association tests included only the typed subset. Assigning TCR associations to individual alleles was difficult when HLA alleles, especially DR and DQ, strongly co-occurred. According to a later analysis, most CMV-associated TCR beta chains appeared to be HLA-restricted, and the HLA associations seemed to be driven largely by CMV exposure. Correlated functional status among segregating V segments might reflect linkage disequilibrium, but an unknown experimental factor could not be ruled out. The study listed 150 to 200 TCR beta chains as associated with cytomegalovirus. The authors suggested that the approach could potentially be extended to other disease states and immunological phenotypes. V-gene and J-gene trimming of TCR beta chains was associated with a missense DCLRE1C variant in a later genetic analysis, and the association was replicated in an independent cohort. Some IMGT-functional V segments, including TRBV6-2 and TRBV6-3, could not be told apart with the 87-base-pair reads, so those segments were excluded. Most TCR sequences were seen in very few donors, while some public TCRs were found in many individuals. A later analysis found that HLA-associated TCR beta chains were more clonally expanded and had lower generation probabilities than equally common non-associated chains. The sequencing pipeline was judged likely to have produced a cluster of highly shared sequence variants as a technical artifact. A few of the identified cytomegalovirus-associated TCR beta chains were confirmed in vitro to be specific for cytomegalovirus antigens. A further reported finding was that TCR beta sequences accurately predicted the HLA-A and HLA-B alleles for most subjects in the first cohort.

V gives up 1 base and J gives up 4 bases, and the segment between their germline ends measures 14 bases. From the cysteine up to the phenylalanine, the CDR3 has a length of 15 residues. This entry keeps only the CDR3 DNA: 45 bases, framed from base 1. The germline V gene yields SGHDT for CDR1 and YYEEEE for CDR2. The cohort comprised around 690 healthy bone marrow donors. All cohort members were sampled while nominally healthy, although unrecorded immune exposures were likely present. The donor was CMV seropositive and was included in the group of 289 seropositive cohort members. Every donor gave a peripheral blood sample, and the peripheral blood mononuclear cells from that sample were used for TCR beta sequencing. Genomic DNA was extracted from the blood cell samples with the Qiagen DNeasy Blood Extraction Kit. Libraries came from the immunoSEQ multiplex PCR assay. A mixture of 60 forward primers for TCR Vbeta segments and 13 reverse primers for TCR Jbeta segments was used in the multiplex PCR. The CDR3 region of rearranged TCR beta genes was amplified from genomic DNA by a multiplex PCR assay. The Illumina HiSeq System was used to sequence the amplified TCR beta libraries as 87-base-pair reads. The authors' analysis ran thus. In a later analysis, some 80 million unique TCR beta chains were counted across the approximately 640 repertoires, and around 10 million of these chains were shared by at least two donors. Raw reads were error-corrected and collapsed into unique sequences with a nearest-neighbor algorithm that merged closely related sequences to remove PCR and sequencing errors. V, D and J gene segments were assigned by aligning CDR3 sequences to IMGT reference sequences. For a sequence to be retained, at least a six-nucleotide match to both a V gene segment and a J gene segment was required. Rearrangements were classified as productive when the CDR3 lacked stop codons and remained in frame with V and J, and all other rearrangements were classified as non-productive. CDR3 was defined according to IMGT convention as the region running from the second conserved V-encoded cysteine to the conserved J-encoded phenylalanine. Sequences without an unambiguous match to a single V gene segment were excluded from the earlier analysis of a few hundred of the donors. In an earlier analysis of some 590 of the donors, a V segment was called functional when productive rearrangements were above 56.7%, and segregating when the standard deviation between donors exceeded 5%. A statistical classification framework was built for diagnosing cytomegalovirus status from the catalog of TCR beta chain sequences. V and J gene assignment, in a later analysis, came from comparing TCR nucleotide sequences with IMGT/GENE-DB human TR gene sequences. Using the TCRdist pipeline, a later analysis assigned CDR3 sequences along with most-parsimonious VDJ recombination scenarios. In a later analysis, each TCR beta chain was defined by its CDR3 amino acid sequence together with its V-gene family, and reads without a unique V-gene family were excluded. As a way to deal with suspected cross-contamination and a sequencing artifact, a later analysis dropped under 600 nucleotide sequences that were highly shared and had low generation probability. In a later analysis, a clonal expansion index was calculated for each public chain from normalized within-repertoire ranks of inferred template counts. In a later analysis, generation probabilities were computed using a VDJ recombination model fitted to out-of-frame rearrangements, and the results were checked against IGoR. Hypergeometric tests were used in a later analysis to score TCR-TCR, TCR-HLA and TCR-CMV co-occurrence, with a repertoire-size bias correction applied to the TCR pairs. A later analysis estimated false discovery rates by permuting HLA or CMV assignments 20 times. A later analysis grouped co-occurring TCRs with DBSCAN, adding TCRdist sequence similarity when clustering within HLA-allele-positive subsets. For co-occurrence clustering, repertoires with fewer than 30,000 or more than 120,000 public chains were excluded, along with roughly 5 repertoires with anomalous nucleotide sharing. Entries here come from immuneACCESS through TCRdb and include only in-frame sequences with V and J called. Some clones fail to appear in such tables; in the studies checked, an unresolved V gene covers under half of the shortfall, and the cause of the remainder is unknown. The V and J calls and clone size come from that table; D and trimming were worked out from the DNA. This sample comprises approximately 150,000 clones, approximately 85% of them detected only once. The leading ten clones occupy about 11% of the sample.

Sequencing input: PBMCs. The sequence derives from a man in his fifties or sixties in good health and CMV-seropositive. The chain is encoded by TRBV5-6 joined to TRBJ1-1; TRBD1 is possibly the D segment (5 matching bases). The nucleotides read TGTGCCAGCAGCTTGCTGCCGACAGCCGGCACTGAAGCTTTCTTT. Translation gives CASSLLPTAGTEAFF.